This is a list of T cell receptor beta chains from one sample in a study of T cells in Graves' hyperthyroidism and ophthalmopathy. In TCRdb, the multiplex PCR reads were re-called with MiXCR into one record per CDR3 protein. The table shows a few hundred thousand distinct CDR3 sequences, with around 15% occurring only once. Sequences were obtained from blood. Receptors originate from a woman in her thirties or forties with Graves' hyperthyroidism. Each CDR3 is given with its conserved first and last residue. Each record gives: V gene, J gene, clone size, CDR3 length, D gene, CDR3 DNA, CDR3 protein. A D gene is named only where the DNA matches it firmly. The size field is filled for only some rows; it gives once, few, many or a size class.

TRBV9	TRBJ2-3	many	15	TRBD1	TGTGCCAGCAGCGATGACAGGGCTAGCACAGATACGCAGTATTTT	CASSDDRASTDTQYF
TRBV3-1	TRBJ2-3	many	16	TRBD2	TGTGCCAGCAGCCACTCTAGCGGGAGGCGCACAGATACGCAGTATTTT	CASSHSSGRRTDTQYF
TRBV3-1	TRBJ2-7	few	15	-	TGTGCCAGCAGCCAGGATGGAGCAGCCCGGTACGAGCAGTACTTC	CASSQDGAARYEQYF
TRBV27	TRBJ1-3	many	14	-	TGTGCCAGCAGACTGACGGGCTCTGGAAACACCATATATTTT	CASRLTGSGNTIYF
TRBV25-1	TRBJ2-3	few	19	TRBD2	TGTGCCAGCAGTGGGGGGCCTTCTAGGCTAGCGGGATCGGGAGATACGCAGTATTTT	CASSGGPSRLAGSGDTQYF
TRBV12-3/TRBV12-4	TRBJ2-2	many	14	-	TGTGCCAGCAGACTCGGGACGGACACCGGGGAGCTGTTTTTT	CASRLGTDTGELFF
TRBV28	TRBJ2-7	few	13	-	TGTGCCAGCAGTTTACGGACGCCCTACGAGCAGTACTTC	CASSLRTPYEQYF
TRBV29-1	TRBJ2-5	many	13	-	TGCAGCGTTGAAAGGCCACCTCAAGAGACCCAGTACTTC	CSVERPPQETQYF
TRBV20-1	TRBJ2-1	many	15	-	TGCAGTGCTAGTAACGATCAGACGCCCTACAATGAGCAGTTCTTC	CSASNDQTPYNEQFF
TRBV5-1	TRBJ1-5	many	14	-	TGTGCCAGCAGCTTGTCGGGTTCCAATCAGCCCCAGCATTTT	CASSLSGSNQPQHF
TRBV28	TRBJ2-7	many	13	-	TGTGCCAGCACCTTCCCAGCTTCCTACGAGCAGTACTTC	CASTFPASYEQYF
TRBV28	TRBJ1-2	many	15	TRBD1	TGTGCCAGCAGTTTAATCTTCCGGCAGGGGGATGGCTACACCTTC	CASSLIFRQGDGYTF
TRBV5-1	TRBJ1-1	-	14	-	TGCGCCAGCAGTCGATCCATGACGACCACTGAAGCTTTCTTT	CASSRSMTTTEAFF
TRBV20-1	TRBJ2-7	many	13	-	TGCAGTGCGAGGACGGATAGCTCCTACGAGCAGTACTTC	CSARTDSSYEQYF
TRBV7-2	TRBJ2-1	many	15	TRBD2	TGTGCCAGCAAGCTTAGGACTAGCGGGAGCAATGAGCAGTTCTTC	CASKLRTSGSNEQFF
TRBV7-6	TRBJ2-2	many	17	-	TGTGCCAGCAGCCACTATGGCGACACTTCGAACACCGGGGAGCTGTTTTTT	CASSHYGDTSNTGELFF
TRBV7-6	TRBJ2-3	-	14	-	TGTGCCAGCAGCTTAACGTCGATCCAAGATACGCAGTATTTT	CASSLTSIQDTQYF
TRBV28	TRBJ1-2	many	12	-	TGTGCCAGCACCGGCCAAAACTATGGCTACACCTTC	CASTGQNYGYTF
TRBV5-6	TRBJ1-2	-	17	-	TGTGCCAGCAGCTTTAGAATGATGGGCGGGTCGAACTATGGCTACACCTTC	CASSFRMMGGSNYGYTF
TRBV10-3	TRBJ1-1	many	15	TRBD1	TGTGCCATCAGTGAGCGCGGGACAGGGAACACTGAAGCTTTCTTT	CAISERGTGNTEAFF
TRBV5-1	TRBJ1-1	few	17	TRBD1	TGCGCCAGCAGCTGGGGGACAGGTCCTGGTGTTTACACTGAAGCTTTCTTT	CASSWGTGPGVYTEAFF
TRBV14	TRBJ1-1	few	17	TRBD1	TGTGCCAGCAGCCAACAGGGGGTCGAGTATAGGGGCACTGAAGCTTTCTTT	CASSQQGVEYRGTEAFF
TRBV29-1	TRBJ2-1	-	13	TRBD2	TGCAGCGTTGGACTAGCGGGGCCCAATGAGCAGTTCTTC	CSVGLAGPNEQFF
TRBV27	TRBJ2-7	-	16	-	TGTGCCAGCAGTTTCCCCCCAGGGCACCCCTCCTACGAGCAGTACTTC	CASSFPPGHPSYEQYF
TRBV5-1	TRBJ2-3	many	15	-	TGCGCCAGCAGCCAGAAGGGACGGGACACAGATACGCAGTATTTT	CASSQKGRDTDTQYF
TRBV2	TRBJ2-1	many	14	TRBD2	TGTGCCAGCAGTTGGCAGCGGGAGGGCGTTGAGCAGTTCTTC	CASSWQREGVEQFF
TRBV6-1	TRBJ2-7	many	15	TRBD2	TGTGCCAGCAGCAAAGTGGGCGGGAGAGACTACGAGCAGTACTTC	CASSKVGGRDYEQYF
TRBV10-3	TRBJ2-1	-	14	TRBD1	TGTGCCATCAAAACCGGGACAGGGTCCAATGAGCAGTTCTTC	CAIKTGTGSNEQFF
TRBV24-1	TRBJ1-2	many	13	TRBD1	TGTGCCACCAGTGACGGGACAGGGTATGGCTACACCTTC	CATSDGTGYGYTF
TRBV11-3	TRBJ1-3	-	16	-	TGTGCCAGCAGTTACCGACAGAAACCCTCTGGAAACACCATATATTTT	CASSYRQKPSGNTIYF